This is a list of T cell receptor beta chains from one sample in a study of blood T cell repertoires in COVID-19. Assay used: immunoSEQ multiplex PCR; TCRdb lists only in-frame clones, some missing. In the table there are some 60,000 clones, approximately 80% of which are singletons. The sequenced sample consisted of peripheral blood. The receptors were gathered from a human donor in a cohort sampled during active COVID-19. Each CDR3 is given with its conserved first and last residue. D genes are given only for firm matches. Clone size, where shown, is once, few, many, or a class for clones that have expanded.

V	J	size	D	CDR3	DNA
TRBV28	TRBJ2-5	NA	TRBD2	CASSPRLAQETQYF	TGTGCCAGCAGCCCCCGACTAGCGCAAGAGACCCAGTACTTC
TRBV24-1	TRBJ2-7	NA	NA	CATSGKREQYF	TGTGCCACCAGTGGAAAGAGGGAGCAGTACTTC
TRBV2	TRBJ2-7	NA	TRBD1	CASGDRRFSYEQYF	TGTGCCAGCGGGGACAGAAGGTTCTCCTACGAGCAGTACTTC
TRBV2	TRBJ2-2	NA	TRBD1	CASTRTGLRTGELFF	TGTGCCAGCACCCGGACAGGGCTACGCACCGGGGAGCTGTTTTTT
TRBV6-5	TRBJ2-7	NA	TRBD2	CASRITSGRHEQYF	TGTGCCAGCAGGATCACTAGCGGGAGACACGAGCAGTACTTC
TRBV6-6	TRBJ1-3	NA	TRBD1	CASSQNRDRTHF	TGTGCCAGCAGTCAAAACCGGGACAGGACCCATTTT
TRBV6-1	TRBJ1-5	once	NA	CASSETRQVGQPQHF	TGTGCCAGCAGTGAAACGCGACAGGTCGGGCAGCCCCAGCATTTT
TRBV28	TRBJ1-6	NA	TRBD1	CASGVTGAKALHF	TGTGCCAGCGGGGTTACAGGGGCGAAGGCCCTCCACTTT
TRBV29-1	TRBJ2-3	NA	NA	CSVQGVADYTDTQYF	TGCAGCGTACAAGGAGTAGCGGATTACACAGATACGCAGTATTTT
TRBV6-6	TRBJ2-7	NA	TRBD2	CASRGTSGEDENF	TGTGCCAGCAGGGGGACTAGCGGGGAGGACGAGAACTTC
TRBV4-1	TRBJ1-6	NA	NA	CASSQESYTPLHF	TGCGCCAGCAGCCAAGAAAGTTACACCCCTCTCCACTTT
TRBV19	TRBJ1-5	few	TRBD1	CASRKDRADQPQHF	TGTGCCAGTAGAAAGGACAGGGCGGATCAGCCCCAGCATTTT
TRBV5-1	TRBJ2-3	NA	TRBD2	CASSPGTSGDTQYF	TGCGCCAGCAGCCCGGGGACTAGCGGGGATACGCAGTATTTT
TRBV10-3	TRBJ2-7	NA	TRBD2	CAISESPGLASYEQYF	TGTGCCATCAGTGAGTCGCCGGGACTAGCGTCCTACGAGCAGTACTTC